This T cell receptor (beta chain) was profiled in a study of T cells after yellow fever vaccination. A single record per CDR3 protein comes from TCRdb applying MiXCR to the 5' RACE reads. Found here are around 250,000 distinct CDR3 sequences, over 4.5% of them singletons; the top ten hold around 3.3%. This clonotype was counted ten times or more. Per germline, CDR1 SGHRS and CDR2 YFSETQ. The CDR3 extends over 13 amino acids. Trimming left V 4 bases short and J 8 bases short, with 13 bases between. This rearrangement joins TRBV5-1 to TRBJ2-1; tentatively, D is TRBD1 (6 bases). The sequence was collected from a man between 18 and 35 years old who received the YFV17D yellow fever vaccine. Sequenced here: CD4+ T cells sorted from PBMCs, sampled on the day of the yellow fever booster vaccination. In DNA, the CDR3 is TGCGCCAGCAGCGAACAGGGTACCGATGAGCAGTTCTTC. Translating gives CASSEQGTDEQFF.